Listed below are T cell receptor beta chains from one sample, sequenced in a study of vaccination effects on CD4 cells after COVID-19. TCRdb's copy holds only in-frame clones and misses some; the assay was immunoSEQ multiplex PCR. Here the sample spans fewer than 30,000 clones, 55% to 75% being singletons. Antigens of these TCRs are unknown. The sample here was CD4+ T cells from PBMCs cultured with SARS-CoV-2 spike peptides, taken before COVID-19 vaccination. The receptors stem from a human donor who received a COVID-19 vaccine. The CDR3 runs from the conserved cysteine through the conserved F or W. A D gene is named only where the DNA matches it firmly. Clone size is stated in some rows and not others, as once, few, many or a class when expanded.

cdr3_aa: CASSARTNEKLFF; v_call: TRBV5-4; d_call: NA; cdr3_length: 13; clone_size: NA; j_call: TRBJ1-4
cdr3_aa: CASSPRDRTNTEAFF; v_call: TRBV21-1; d_call: NA; cdr3_length: 15; clone_size: NA; j_call: TRBJ1-1
cdr3_aa: CASSLSGRRETQYF; v_call: TRBV7-9; d_call: TRBD2; cdr3_length: 14; clone_size: NA; j_call: TRBJ2-5
cdr3_aa: CASSPPSTDTQYF; v_call: TRBV18; d_call: NA; cdr3_length: 13; clone_size: NA; j_call: TRBJ2-3
cdr3_aa: CASSQDGVAGELFF; v_call: TRBV3-1/TRBV3-2; d_call: NA; cdr3_length: 14; clone_size: NA; j_call: TRBJ2-2
cdr3_aa: CASSYSSGQGGYEQYF; v_call: TRBV6-5; d_call: TRBD1; cdr3_length: 16; clone_size: NA; j_call: TRBJ2-7
cdr3_aa: CASSLASQGLGYEQYF; v_call: TRBV5-5; d_call: NA; cdr3_length: 16; clone_size: NA; j_call: TRBJ2-7
cdr3_aa: CASRWGLAGDYEQYF; v_call: TRBV5-5; d_call: TRBD2; cdr3_length: 15; clone_size: few; j_call: TRBJ2-7
cdr3_aa: CASSFGGAGGPLTGELFF; v_call: TRBV11-2; d_call: TRBD2; cdr3_length: 18; clone_size: NA; j_call: TRBJ2-2
cdr3_aa: CAWRPGPQETQYF; v_call: TRBV30; d_call: NA; cdr3_length: 13; clone_size: few; j_call: TRBJ2-5
cdr3_aa: CASSVSSGGQETQYF; v_call: TRBV19; d_call: TRBD2; cdr3_length: 15; clone_size: NA; j_call: TRBJ2-5
cdr3_aa: CASSLENTGPSNQPQHF; v_call: TRBV11-3; d_call: NA; cdr3_length: 17; clone_size: few; j_call: TRBJ1-5
cdr3_aa: CAWSSGSYNSPLHF; v_call: TRBV30; d_call: NA; cdr3_length: 14; clone_size: NA; j_call: TRBJ1-6
cdr3_aa: CASSQGGASTGASYNSPLHF; v_call: TRBV4-1; d_call: TRBD1; cdr3_length: 20; clone_size: few; j_call: TRBJ1-6
cdr3_aa: CATSKDYSGTQYF; v_call: TRBV24-1; d_call: NA; cdr3_length: 13; clone_size: NA; j_call: TRBJ2-3
cdr3_aa: CASTKGDVNPYGYTF; v_call: TRBV9; d_call: NA; cdr3_length: 15; clone_size: NA; j_call: TRBJ1-2
cdr3_aa: CASSVDRLAGGFSRETQYF; v_call: TRBV9; d_call: TRBD2; cdr3_length: 19; clone_size: NA; j_call: TRBJ2-5
cdr3_aa: CASSFRGHDTEAFF; v_call: TRBV11-2; d_call: NA; cdr3_length: 14; clone_size: once; j_call: TRBJ1-1
cdr3_aa: CASTFSVLSAETQYF; v_call: TRBV7-2; d_call: NA; cdr3_length: 15; clone_size: NA; j_call: TRBJ2-5
cdr3_aa: CAGREIFYEQYF; v_call: TRBV6-5; d_call: NA; cdr3_length: 12; clone_size: NA; j_call: TRBJ2-7
cdr3_aa: CASSQDKHSFTGELFF; v_call: TRBV14; d_call: NA; cdr3_length: 16; clone_size: NA; j_call: TRBJ2-2
cdr3_aa: CASAPAYRQETQYF; v_call: TRBV4-1; d_call: NA; cdr3_length: 14; clone_size: NA; j_call: TRBJ2-5
cdr3_aa: CASSFSRARSQYF; v_call: TRBV27; d_call: NA; cdr3_length: 13; clone_size: NA; j_call: TRBJ1-2
cdr3_aa: CASSTRVRDHNYGYTF; v_call: TRBV7-9; d_call: NA; cdr3_length: 16; clone_size: few; j_call: TRBJ1-2
cdr3_aa: CASSQSGLAGGPGTQYF; v_call: TRBV19; d_call: TRBD2; cdr3_length: 17; clone_size: few; j_call: TRBJ2-3
cdr3_aa: CASSTTSSGRAGNEQFF; v_call: TRBV5-1; d_call: TRBD2; cdr3_length: 17; clone_size: NA; j_call: TRBJ2-1
cdr3_aa: CASSLRVFETQYF; v_call: TRBV27; d_call: NA; cdr3_length: 13; clone_size: NA; j_call: TRBJ2-5
cdr3_aa: CASSSDTGQGGYGYTF; v_call: TRBV5-8; d_call: TRBD1; cdr3_length: 16; clone_size: NA; j_call: TRBJ1-2
cdr3_aa: CASRKVGGYGYTF; v_call: TRBV7-9; d_call: NA; cdr3_length: 13; clone_size: NA; j_call: TRBJ1-2
cdr3_aa: CASSVTGGATPLHF; v_call: TRBV5-4; d_call: TRBD1; cdr3_length: 14; clone_size: NA; j_call: TRBJ1-6
cdr3_aa: CASTSLGQNSYEQYF; v_call: TRBV11-1; d_call: TRBD1; cdr3_length: 15; clone_size: NA; j_call: TRBJ2-7
cdr3_aa: CASRLAGGKNNEQFF; v_call: TRBV27; d_call: TRBD2; cdr3_length: 15; clone_size: few; j_call: TRBJ2-1
cdr3_aa: CASSPRVRDTQYF; v_call: TRBV3-1/TRBV3-2; d_call: NA; cdr3_length: 13; clone_size: NA; j_call: TRBJ2-3
cdr3_aa: CSAPVETQYF; v_call: TRBV20-1; d_call: NA; cdr3_length: 10; clone_size: NA; j_call: TRBJ2-5
cdr3_aa: CASSRPKVGGRISYGYTF; v_call: TRBV4-2; d_call: NA; cdr3_length: 18; clone_size: NA; j_call: TRBJ1-2
cdr3_aa: CASSWDRGAEAFF; v_call: TRBV3-1/TRBV3-2; d_call: TRBD1; cdr3_length: 13; clone_size: NA; j_call: TRBJ1-1
cdr3_aa: CASSARGANYGYTF; v_call: TRBV2; d_call: NA; cdr3_length: 14; clone_size: NA; j_call: TRBJ1-2
cdr3_aa: CASSRLPGLAGIPYEQYF; v_call: TRBV7-2; d_call: TRBD2; cdr3_length: 18; clone_size: NA; j_call: TRBJ2-7
cdr3_aa: CASRPTSGRSQYF; v_call: TRBV12-3/TRBV12-4; d_call: TRBD2; cdr3_length: 13; clone_size: NA; j_call: TRBJ2-5
cdr3_aa: CASRTRVFSNEQFF; v_call: TRBV6-5; d_call: NA; cdr3_length: 14; clone_size: NA; j_call: TRBJ2-1
cdr3_aa: CASSRGGGDYGYTF; v_call: TRBV5-1; d_call: NA; cdr3_length: 14; clone_size: NA; j_call: TRBJ1-2
cdr3_aa: CASSYSMAGSGNQPQHF; v_call: TRBV6-2/TRBV6-3; d_call: NA; cdr3_length: 17; clone_size: few; j_call: TRBJ1-5
cdr3_aa: CASSAGTGAPYEQYF; v_call: TRBV18; d_call: TRBD1; cdr3_length: 15; clone_size: NA; j_call: TRBJ2-7
cdr3_aa: CASSSRTGVGSPLHF; v_call: TRBV6-2/TRBV6-3; d_call: TRBD1; cdr3_length: 15; clone_size: NA; j_call: TRBJ1-6
cdr3_aa: CASSGQGQETEAFF; v_call: TRBV18; d_call: TRBD1; cdr3_length: 14; clone_size: NA; j_call: TRBJ1-1
cdr3_aa: CASSVNPNQPQHF; v_call: TRBV19; d_call: NA; cdr3_length: 13; clone_size: NA; j_call: TRBJ1-5
cdr3_aa: CASSWERGEQFF; v_call: TRBV5-1; d_call: TRBD2; cdr3_length: 12; clone_size: NA; j_call: TRBJ2-1
cdr3_aa: CASTPTGHRGTQYF; v_call: TRBV6-5; d_call: TRBD1; cdr3_length: 14; clone_size: NA; j_call: TRBJ2-7
cdr3_aa: CASSFGQHYEQYF; v_call: TRBV5-5; d_call: NA; cdr3_length: 13; clone_size: once; j_call: TRBJ2-7
cdr3_aa: CSVNKVGRQYNEQFF; v_call: TRBV29-1; d_call: NA; cdr3_length: 15; clone_size: NA; j_call: TRBJ2-1